This TCR beta chain was sequenced for a study of vaccination effects on CD4 cells after COVID-19. Study as a whole: There were a couple of convalescent patients who gave samples 16 days and one week before vaccination.

Study conclusions and caveats: Whether induced by infection or by vaccine, clones showed marked clonal contraction late after vaccination.

The germline gives CDR1 LGHNA, CDR2 YNFKEQ. V was pared by 1 base and J by 1 base, with 6 bases of the junction left unmatched. The CDR3 is 17 residues long. Note on this clone: Its matching antigen is unknown.

Under the ViraFEST assay, PBMC were stimulated with viral peptide pools so that antigen-specific CD4+ T cells expanded. Sequencing was performed afterwards. Cells that had been cultured for 10 days were the source of isolated CD4+ T cells. According to PCR results, the person was infected with SARS-CoV-2 between March and December 2020. IL-2 at 10 IU/ml and peptides at 10 ug/ml were added to cultured PBMC, around 1.9 million per well. At days 3 and 7, half of the medium was exchanged for IL-2 medium. Libraries were prepared by immunoSEQ multiplex PCR; TCRdb keeps only in-frame clonotypes and omits some of them. The table lists about 45,000 clones, more than 60% of them singletons.

The gene calls are TRBV4-2 and TRBJ2-1; 8 positions agree with TRBD2. The source is a human donor who had a prior SARS-CoV-2 infection. Sequences were derived from CD4+ T cells from PBMCs cultured with a peptide pool, sampled before COVID-19 vaccination. CDR3 sequence (DNA): TGTGCCAGCAGCCAAGTTGGCAGCGGGGGATCCTACAATGAGCAGTTCTTC. Translation: CASSQVGSGGSYNEQFF.